This T cell receptor (beta chain) came from a study of shared clonotypes between healthy human individuals. Study-level findings and limits: Larger estimated richness was generally recorded for naive subsets relative to memory subsets.

Some clones are missing from TCRdb's copy, which holds only in-frame ones; the method was immunoSEQ multiplex PCR. In the table there are roughly 380,000 clones, 96% of which are singletons. Germline V CDR1 and CDR2: MGHRA, YSYEKL. Trimming removed 0 bases from V and 3 bases from J, with 12 bases in between. The CDR3 is made up of 15 amino acids. As for this clone: The target antigen is unknown.

The receptor was derived from a man under 40 in good health. The sample taken for sequencing was memory CD8+ T cells sorted from blood. Subset meaning: CD45RO+ cells pooled with CCR7-negative TemRA cells. The rearrangement joins TRBV4-1 to TRBJ2-7, with no clear D. CDR3 in DNA: TGCGCCAGCAGCCAAGACGCCTCGACGATCTACGAGCAGTACTTC. This codes for CASSQDASTIYEQYF.